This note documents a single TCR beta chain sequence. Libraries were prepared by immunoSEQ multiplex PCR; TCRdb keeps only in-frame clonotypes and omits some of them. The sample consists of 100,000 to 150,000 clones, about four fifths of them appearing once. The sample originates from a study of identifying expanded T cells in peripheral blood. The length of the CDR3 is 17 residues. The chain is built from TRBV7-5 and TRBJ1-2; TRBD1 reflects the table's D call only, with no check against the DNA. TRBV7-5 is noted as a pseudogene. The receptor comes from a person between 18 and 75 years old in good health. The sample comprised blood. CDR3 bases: TGTGCCAGAAGCCGTAACCCCCCCCGAACAGCAAACTATGGCTACACCTTC. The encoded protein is CARSRNPPRTANYGYTF.